The TCR beta chain described here comes from a study of patients and donors after allogeneic stem cell transplantation. Using its own MiXCR run on the RT-PCR reads, TCRdb lists one record per CDR3 protein. The sample includes fewer than 500,000 distinct CDR3 sequences, around 16% of them seen just once. CDR1 SGHTA and CDR2 FQGTGA come from the germline V gene. Trimming shortened V by 5 bases and J by 1 base, and 10 bases separated the two germline ends. This CDR3 has 14 amino acids. The source material was blood, either unsorted or a sorted T cell fraction (not recorded which). This receptor was obtained from a human donor who was either an allogeneic HSCT recipient or a stem cell or donor lymphocyte infusion donor (not recorded which). It is not recorded whose cells these are; they may come from a transplant donor. The chain uses TRBV7-3 and TRBJ2-3, with TRBD2 as a possible D gene (7 bases). CDR3 region: CASSRGARTDTQYF. The CDR3 bases are TGTGCCAGCAGCCGGGGGGCCCGCACAGATACGCAGTATTTT.